This TCR beta chain was identified in a study of blood T cell repertoires in COVID-19. Study-wide background: Material from acute and convalescent COVID-19 was sourced from the United States, Italy and Spain.

Using immunoSEQ multiplex PCR, the repertoire was profiled, and TCRdb retains in-frame clones only, with some absent. The repertoire holds 300,000 to 450,000 clones, with 80% to 90% as singletons. The CDR3 sequence is 14 residues long. Germline V CDR1 and CDR2: LNHDA, SQIVND (reference sequence). With 5 bases removed from V and 1 base from J, the gap between germline ends came to 11 bases. The sample consisted of PBMCs or T cells enriched from blood (not recorded which). The V and J genes are TRBV19 and TRBJ2-5; D is possibly TRBD1 (6 bases). The sequence derives from a young man who had recovered from COVID-19. The CDR3 spells CASSLGQTQETQYF. CDR3 sequence (DNA): TGTGCCAGTAGTCTCGGACAGACCCAAGAGACCCAGTACTTC.